Included here is one TCR beta chain sequence, with context. Its specificity is unknown. This specimen belongs to a study of CD8+ T cells in alopecia areata. Study-level background: Each of the treated patients was given oral tofacitinib, 5 to 10 mg twice daily, for moderate-to-severe alopecia areata.

As for treatment: oral pan-JAK inhibitor, 5-10 mg twice daily. CDR1 is SGDLS, CDR2 YYNGEE, per germline. The CDR3 is 13 amino acids. Trimming removed 1 base at V and 5 bases at J, with 9 bases between. Study-wide results and limits: Clonality in the scalp and expanded CD8+ clones ranked among the top 100 were significantly decreased by tofacitinib. A single nonresponder leaves the baseline CD8+ expansion link to response uncertain.

Following extraction, RNA underwent reverse transcription to cDNA, which served as the sequencing template. Sequenced by immunoSEQ multiplex PCR; TCRdb stores in-frame clones only, minus some. The sample has 250,000 to 300,000 clones; about 62% are singletons. The material was CD4+ T cells sorted from blood, obtained at week 24, from a patient treated with tofacitinib. This rearrangement joins TRBV9 to TRBJ2-5; D is possibly TRBD1 (5 bases). This TCR derives from a human donor with alopecia areata. The CDR3: CASSVNQGETQYF. The CDR3 bases are TGTGCCAGCAGCGTAAATCAGGGCGAGACCCAGTACTTC. The whole variable domain, filled in from reference TRBV9 and TRBJ2-5, reads DSGVTQTPKHLITATGQRVTLRCSPRSGDLSVYWYQQSLDQGLQFLIQYYNGEERAKGNILERFSAQQFPDLHSELNLSSLELGDSALYFCASSVNQGETQYFGPGTRLLVL.